Shown below are 23 T cell receptor beta chains from a single sample sequenced in a study of identical twins' blood T cells. TCRdb reprocessed the 5' RACE reads via MiXCR and lists one record per CDR3 protein. The profile shows about 370,000 distinct CDR3 sequences, 28% of them singletons. Input material: PBMCs. The receptor set was obtained from a woman between 18 and 50 years old in good health.

The chain carries TRBV29-1 and TRBJ1-2; D may be TRBD1 (6 bases). The CDR3 sequence is 15 residues long. Germline V CDR1 and CDR2: SQVTM, ANQGSEA. Trimming left V 1 base short and J 4 bases short, with 16 bases between. The CDR3 bases are TGCAGCGTTGAAGTTTATGGGGGCTTCGCCTATGGCTACACCTTC. It is translated as CSVEVYGGFAYGYTF.

The rearrangement uses TRBV7-2 and TRBJ2-7; 7 nucleotides line up with TRBD2. Germline lookup yields CDR1 SGHTA and CDR2 FQGNSA. V gave up 1 base and J gave up 3 bases; unmatched junction bases: 6. This CDR3 region has 15 residues. The CDR3 protein is CASSLGSGGYYEQYF. DNA for the CDR3: TGTGCCAGCAGCTTAGGATCGGGAGGATACTACGAGCAGTACTTC. Together with reference TRBV7-2 and TRBJ2-7, the CDR3 gives the full variable domain: GAGVSQSPSNKVTEKGKDVELRCDPISGHTALYWYRQSLGQGLEFLIYFQGNSAPDKSGLPSDRFSAERTGGSVSTLTIQRTQQEDSAVYLCASSLGSGGYYEQYFGPGTRLTVT.

This clonotype was picked up a small number of times. The J gene is TRBJ2-7, the V gene TRBV6-7, with 8 bases lining up with TRBD2. TRBV6-7 is an ORF for which the function is uncertain. J gave up 3 bases and V 1 base, and 17 bases lay outside the gene matches. The CDR3 totals 19 residues. The CDR3, as DNA: TGTGCCAGCAGTTACTTAACTGAAACGGGAGGGCCGCTTCTCTACGAGCAGTACTTC. Translation: CASSYLTETGGPLLYEQYF.

This clonotype showed up many times. The chain joins TRBV20-1 to TRBJ1-3, with D unclear. V lost 3 bases and J 0 bases, leaving 9 bases between the germline ends. Germline V gene sequence: CDR1 DFQATT, CDR2 SNEGSKA (reference sequence). The CDR3 spans 14 residues. This CDR3 reads CSASRSASGNTIYF. The CDR3 DNA follows: TGCAGTGCTAGTCGCTCAGCCTCTGGAAACACCATATATTTT.

This clonotype came up a few times. The chain uses TRBV14 and TRBJ1-2; D gene ambiguous. The CDR3 runs 18 residues. V was pared by 0 bases and J by 4 bases, with 21 bases between. The germline gives CDR1 SGHDN, CDR2 FVKESK. This chain's CDR3 is CASSQEEGIRISPYGYTF. DNA of the CDR3: TGTGCCAGCAGCCAAGAGGAAGGCATCAGGATTTCCCCCTATGGCTACACCTTC.

This clonotype was picked up a small number of times. Since a much larger clone is just one base distant, this may be a read error. The chain couples TRBV20-1 to TRBJ1-3; D unresolved. Germline V gene lookup returns CDR1 DFQATT and CDR2 SNEGSKA (reference sequence). CDR3 length equals 13 residues. The V and J ends lost 5 bases and 6 bases respectively, with 14 bases between them. The CDR3 DNA reads TGCAGTGCTCCCTCGGCCGGATTAAACACCATATATTTT. Translated: CSAPSAGLNTIYF.

The chain couples TRBV20-1 to TRBJ2-1; 12 nucleotides align to TRBD1. Germline V gene sequence: CDR1 DFQATT, CDR2 SNEGSKA (reference sequence). V was pared by 3 bases and J by 7 bases, with 10 bases of the junction left unmatched. The CDR3 is 16 amino acids. CDR3 loop: CSARGTGTGGPNEQFF. The CDR3 DNA is TGCAGTGCTAGGGGAACCGGGACAGGGGGCCCAAATGAGCAGTTCTTC.

This clonotype showed up many times. The junction departs from the called germline gene at one end, perhaps through a read error. The rearrangement uses TRBV11-2 and TRBJ2-1, with TRBD2 matching 8 bases. Germline V gene lookup returns CDR1 SGHAT and CDR2 FQNNGV. CDR3 length: 13 amino acids. The CDR3 DNA is TGCGCCAGCAGCTTAGGACTAGCCAATGAGCAGTTCTTC. It yields the protein CASSLGLANEQFF.

Only a few counts were recorded for this clonotype. The chain carries TRBV9 and TRBJ1-2, with D perhaps TRBD1 (6 bases). The CDR3 totals 14 residues. The V end lost 4 bases, the J end lost 5 bases, and 15 bases lay between the germline ends. CDR1 and CDR2 (germline): SGDLS, YYNGEE. The CDR3 nucleotides read TGTGCCAGCAGCCCCCCCCAGGGGAGATATGGCTACACCTTC. Amino acids: CASSPPQGRYGYTF.

This clonotype came up many times. This chain connects TRBV7-2 to TRBJ1-1, with D possibly matching TRBD1 (5 bases). V was shortened by 8 bases and J by 1 base, with 11 bases between the two germline ends. The CDR3 is 13 residues long. The germline CDR1 and CDR2 sequences are SGHTA and FQGNSA. CDR3 sequence reads: CASARQPNTEAFF. The CDR3, as DNA: TGTGCCAGCGCAAGACAGCCGAACACTGAAGCTTTCTTT.

The V call is TRBV29-1, the J call TRBJ2-5; no clear D. The ends were cut back, 5 bases at V and 4 bases at J, with 14 bases in the middle. Germline V gene sequence: CDR1 SQVTM, CDR2 ANQGSEA. CDR3 size: 13 residues. CDR3 nucleotide sequence: TGCAGCGTTCTCAGGTCCCCGGGAGAGACCCAGTACTTC. This encodes CSVLRSPGETQYF. The entire variable domain, with the rest obtained from reference TRBV29-1 and TRBJ2-5, is as follows: SAVISQKPSRDICQRGTSLTIQCQVDSQVTMMFWYRQQPGQSLTLIATANQGSEATYESGFVIDKFPISRPNLTFSTLTVSNMSPEDSSIYLCSVLRSPGETQYFGPGTRLLVL.

This rearrangement joins TRBV20-1 to TRBJ2-3; 7 bases are a match to TRBD1. This CDR3 has 12 residues. V shed 6 bases, J shed 5 bases, and the junction held 5 bases outside the gene matches. Germline V gene sequence: CDR1 DFQATT, CDR2 SNEGSKA (reference sequence). The CDR3, as DNA: TGCAGTGCAACGGGACAGATAGATACGCAGTATTTT. This encodes CSATGQIDTQYF.

This clonotype is judged medium-sized. The chain carries TRBV20-1 and TRBJ1-1; D might be TRBD1 (5 bases). The V gene lost 5 bases and the J gene lost 0 bases, with 19 bases spanning the gap. Germline-derived CDR1 and CDR2 are DFQATT and SNEGSKA (reference sequence). This CDR3 region has 16 residues. In DNA form, the CDR3 reads TGCAGTGCTGGGAGTGAGCAGGGACGGGTGAACACTGAAGCTTTCTTT. This sequence encodes CSAGSEQGRVNTEAFF.

The chain uses TRBV20-1 and TRBJ2-1, with 13 bases matching TRBD2. Germline loops: CDR1 DFQATT, CDR2 SNEGSKA (reference sequence). J gave up 3 bases and V 6 bases, and 8 bases lay outside the gene matches. The CDR3 totals 16 residues. CDR3: CSATTSGGTYYNEQFF. CDR3 nucleotides: TGCAGTGCAACGACTAGCGGGGGGACATACTACAATGAGCAGTTCTTC.

There are a few counts of this clonotype. This sequence joins TRBV19 and TRBJ1-5; D is unclear. Germline V gives CDR1 LNHDA, CDR2 SQIVND (reference sequence). CDR3 length: 12 amino acids. With 9 bases removed from V and 6 bases from J, the gap between germline ends came to 12 bases. CDR3 bases: TGTGCCAGCCAAGCGGGGATTCAGCCCCAGCATTTT. This translates into CASQAGIQPQHF.

The chain recombines TRBV6-1 with TRBJ1-1; D is unresolved. V was shortened by 3 bases and J by 3 bases, with 8 bases between the two germline ends. The germline CDR1 and CDR2 sequences are MNHNS and SASEGT. The CDR3 contains 13 residues. DNA of the CDR3: TGTGCCAGCAGTGAGATGAGGGACACTGAAGCTTTCTTT. Its translation is CASSEMRDTEAFF.

This chain connects TRBV6-6 to TRBJ2-2; D is tentatively TRBD1 or TRBD2 (5 bases each). The V gene's germline CDR1 is MNHNY and CDR2 SVGAGI (reference sequence). V lost 4 bases to trimming and J lost 7 bases, with 13 bases between them. The CDR3 has 14 amino acids. CDR3 sequence reads: CASSFFVGDGELFF. The CDR3 nucleotides read TGTGCCAGCAGTTTCTTTGTGGGGGACGGGGAGCTGTTTTTT.

The chain joins TRBV20-1 to TRBJ1-5; D gene unclear. In germline, CDR1 is DFQATT, CDR2 SNEGSKA (reference sequence). The V gene lost 0 bases and the J gene lost 4 bases, with 19 bases spanning the gap. This CDR3 region has 17 residues. The CDR3 loop reads CSARDQGRPLRNQPQHF. CDR3 nucleotide sequence: TGCAGTGCTAGAGATCAAGGGCGACCGCTGCGTAATCAGCCCCAGCATTTT.

In this sample, this clonotype turned up a few times. This sequence joins TRBV7-7 and TRBJ2-1; TRBD2 is a possible D gene (6 bases). The CDR3 consists of 15 residues. Germline loops: CDR1 SSHAT, CDR2 FNYEAQ (reference sequence). Trimming took 5 bases from V and 4 from J, leaving 15 bases between them. This CDR3 is CASSDGRRLYNEQFF. For the CDR3, the DNA is TGTGCCAGCAGCGACGGGAGACGACTGTACAATGAGCAGTTCTTC.

This clonotype has at least ten counts. V and J are TRBV29-1 and TRBJ2-1; tentatively, D is TRBD2 (5 bases). Trimming pared 4 bases from V and 7 bases from J, leaving 11 bases between. CDR1 and CDR2 (germline): SQVTM, ANQGSEA. The CDR3 spans 12 residues. In DNA, the CDR3 is TGCAGCGTTGTTCTGGGCGGGAATGAGCAGTTCTTC. It encodes CSVVLGGNEQFF.

Many counts were recorded for this clonotype. The J gene is TRBJ1-6, the V gene TRBV2; D might be TRBD1 (5 bases). The CDR3 consists of 15 residues. Germline CDR1 SNHLY, CDR2 FYNNEI. V was trimmed by 3 bases and J by 8 bases, leaving 14 bases between them. The CDR3 DNA follows: TGTGCCAGCAGTGATTGGGTGCAGGGTTATTCACCCCTCCACTTT. The encoded protein is CASSDWVQGYSPLHF.

The rearrangement uses TRBV4-3 and TRBJ1-3; weak D call: TRBD1 (6 bases). The CDR3 contains 16 residues. The ends were cut back, 0 bases at V and 3 bases at J, with 12 bases in the middle. The germline V gene has CDR1 LGHNA and CDR2 YSLEER. CDR3 loop: CASSQERGSGGNTIYF. The CDR3 DNA follows: TGCGCCAGCAGCCAAGAAAGGGGGTCAGGTGGAAACACCATATATTTT.

This clonotype was detected a few times. J is TRBJ1-2 and V is TRBV20-1; 9 positions agree with TRBD1. CDR1 is DFQATT and CDR2 is SNEGSKA in the germline V gene (reference sequence). The CDR3 sequence is 15 residues long. The junction had 15 bases not matched to a gene; V was cut back by 6 bases and J by 7 bases. The CDR3 nucleotides are TGCAGTGCCCAATCATGGGGACAGGGAAGTGTTGGCTACACCTTC. This translates into CSAQSWGQGSVGYTF.